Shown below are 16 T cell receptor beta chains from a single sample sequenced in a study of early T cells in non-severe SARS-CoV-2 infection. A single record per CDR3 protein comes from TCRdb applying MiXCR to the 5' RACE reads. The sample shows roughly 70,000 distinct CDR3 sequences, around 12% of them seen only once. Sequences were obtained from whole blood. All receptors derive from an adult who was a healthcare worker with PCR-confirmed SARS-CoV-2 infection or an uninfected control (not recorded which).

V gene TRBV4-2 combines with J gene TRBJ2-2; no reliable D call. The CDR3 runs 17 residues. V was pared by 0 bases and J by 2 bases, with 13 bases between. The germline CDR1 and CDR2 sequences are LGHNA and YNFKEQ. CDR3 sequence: CASSQDRPTLNTGELFF. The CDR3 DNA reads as TGTGCCAGCAGCCAAGATCGACCCACGCTTAACACCGGGGAGCTGTTTTTT.

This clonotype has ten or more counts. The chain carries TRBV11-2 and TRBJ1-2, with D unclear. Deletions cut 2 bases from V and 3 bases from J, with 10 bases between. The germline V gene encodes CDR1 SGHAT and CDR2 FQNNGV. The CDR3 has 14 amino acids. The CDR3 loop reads CASSLRTTDYGYTF. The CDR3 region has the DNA TGTGCCAGCAGCTTACGAACGACGGACTATGGCTACACCTTC.

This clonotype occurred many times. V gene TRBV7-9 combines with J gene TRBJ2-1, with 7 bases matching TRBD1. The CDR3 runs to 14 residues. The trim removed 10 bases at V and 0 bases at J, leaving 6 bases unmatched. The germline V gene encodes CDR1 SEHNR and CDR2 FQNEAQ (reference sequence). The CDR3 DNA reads TGTGCCACGGACAGGACAAGCTCCTACAATGAGCAGTTCTTC. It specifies CATDRTSSYNEQFF. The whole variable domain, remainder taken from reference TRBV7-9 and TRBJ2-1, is DTGVSQNPRHKITKRGQNVTFRCDPISEHNRLYWYRQTLGQGPEFLTYFQNEAQLEKSRLLSDRFSAERPKGSFSTLEIQRTEQGDSAMYLCATDRTSSYNEQFFGPGTRLTVL.

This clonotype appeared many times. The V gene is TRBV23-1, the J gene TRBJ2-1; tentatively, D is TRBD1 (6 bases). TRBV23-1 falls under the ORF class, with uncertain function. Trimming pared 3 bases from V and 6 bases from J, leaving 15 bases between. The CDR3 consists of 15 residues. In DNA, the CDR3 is TGCGCCAGCAGTCATAATGCCTCGGACAGCAATGAGCAGTTCTTC. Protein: CASSHNASDSNEQFF.

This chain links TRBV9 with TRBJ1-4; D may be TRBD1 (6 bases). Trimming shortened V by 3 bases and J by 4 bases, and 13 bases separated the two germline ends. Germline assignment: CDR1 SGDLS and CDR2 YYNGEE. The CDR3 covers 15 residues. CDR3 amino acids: CASSGTGMGNEKLFF. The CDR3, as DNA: TGTGCCAGCAGCGGAACAGGGATGGGTAATGAAAAACTGTTTTTT.

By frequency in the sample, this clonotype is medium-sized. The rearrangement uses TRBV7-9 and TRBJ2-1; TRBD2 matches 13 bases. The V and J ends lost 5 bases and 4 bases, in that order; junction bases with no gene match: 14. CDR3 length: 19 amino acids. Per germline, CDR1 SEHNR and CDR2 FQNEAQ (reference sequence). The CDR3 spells CASSPDPYRTSGSYNEQFF. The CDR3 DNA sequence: TGTGCCAGCAGCCCAGACCCCTATCGGACTAGCGGGAGTTACAATGAGCAGTTCTTC.

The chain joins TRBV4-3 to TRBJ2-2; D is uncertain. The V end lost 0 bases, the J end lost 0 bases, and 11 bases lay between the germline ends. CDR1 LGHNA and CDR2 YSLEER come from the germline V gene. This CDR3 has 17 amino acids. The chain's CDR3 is CASSQEIGSPNTGELFF. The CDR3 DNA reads TGCGCCAGCAGCCAAGAGATCGGCAGCCCGAACACCGGGGAGCTGTTTTTT.

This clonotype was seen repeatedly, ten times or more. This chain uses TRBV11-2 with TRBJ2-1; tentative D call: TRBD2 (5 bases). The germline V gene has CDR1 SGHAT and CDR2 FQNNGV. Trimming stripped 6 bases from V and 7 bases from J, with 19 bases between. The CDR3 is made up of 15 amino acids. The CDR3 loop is CASRLYHDGVNEQFF. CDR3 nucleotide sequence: TGTGCCAGCAGACTCTACCACGACGGGGTGAATGAGCAGTTCTTC.

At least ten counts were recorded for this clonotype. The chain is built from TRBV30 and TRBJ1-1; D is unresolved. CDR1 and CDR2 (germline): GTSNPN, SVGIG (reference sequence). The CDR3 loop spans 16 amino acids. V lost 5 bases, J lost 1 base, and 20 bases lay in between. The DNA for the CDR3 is TGTGCCTGGGACGGACTGAACCGGTGGGCGAACACTGAAGCTTTCTTT. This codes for CAWDGLNRWANTEAFF.

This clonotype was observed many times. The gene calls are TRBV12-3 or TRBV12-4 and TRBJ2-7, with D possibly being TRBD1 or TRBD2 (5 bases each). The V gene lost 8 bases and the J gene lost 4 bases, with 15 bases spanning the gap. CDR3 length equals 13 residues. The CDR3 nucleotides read TGTGCCAGCTCCGGGACCCCGTCGTACGAGCAGTACTTC. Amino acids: CASSGTPSYEQYF.

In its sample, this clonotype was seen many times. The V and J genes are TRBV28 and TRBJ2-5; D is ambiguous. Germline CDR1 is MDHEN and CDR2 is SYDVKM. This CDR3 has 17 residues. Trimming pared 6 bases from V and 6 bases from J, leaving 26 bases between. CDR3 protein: CASRKMGKIEVGKTQYF. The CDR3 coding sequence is TGTGCCAGCAGGAAAATGGGGAAGATCGAAGTGGGCAAGACCCAGTACTTC.

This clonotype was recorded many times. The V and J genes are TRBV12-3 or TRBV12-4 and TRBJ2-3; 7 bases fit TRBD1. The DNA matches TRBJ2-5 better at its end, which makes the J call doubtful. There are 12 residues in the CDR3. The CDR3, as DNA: TGTGCCAGCAGTTTAGACAGGGGGACCCAGTACTTC. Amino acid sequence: CASSLDRGTQYF.

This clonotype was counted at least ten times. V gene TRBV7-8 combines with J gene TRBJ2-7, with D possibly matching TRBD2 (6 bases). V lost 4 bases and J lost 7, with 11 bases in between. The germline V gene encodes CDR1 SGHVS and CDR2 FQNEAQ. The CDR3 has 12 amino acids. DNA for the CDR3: TGTGCCAGCAGCTCCCGGGACTGGGAGCAGTACTTC. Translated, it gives CASSSRDWEQYF.

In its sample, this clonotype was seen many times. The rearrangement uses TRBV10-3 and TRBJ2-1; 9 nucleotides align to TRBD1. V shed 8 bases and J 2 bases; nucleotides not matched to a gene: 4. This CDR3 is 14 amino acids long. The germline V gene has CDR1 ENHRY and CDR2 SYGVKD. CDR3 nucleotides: TGTGCCATCGGAAGGACAGGGGCCTACAATGAGCAGTTCTTC. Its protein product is CAIGRTGAYNEQFF.

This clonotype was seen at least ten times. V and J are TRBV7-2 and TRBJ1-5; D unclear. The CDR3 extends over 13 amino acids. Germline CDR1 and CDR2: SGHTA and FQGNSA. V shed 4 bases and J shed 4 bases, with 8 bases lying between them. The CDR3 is CASSYSVNQPQHF. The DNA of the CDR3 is TGTGCCAGCAGCTACTCGGTGAATCAGCCCCAGCATTTT.

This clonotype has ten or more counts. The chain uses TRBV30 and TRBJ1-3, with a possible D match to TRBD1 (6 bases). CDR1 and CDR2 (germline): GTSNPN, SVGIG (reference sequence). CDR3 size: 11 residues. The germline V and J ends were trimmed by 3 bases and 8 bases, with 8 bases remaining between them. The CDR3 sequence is CAWSGGHTIYF. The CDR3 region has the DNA TGTGCCTGGAGCGGGGGGCACACCATATATTTT.